This TCR beta chain was documented in a study of blood T cell repertoires in COVID-19. The wider study: Sites across the United States, Italy and Spain contributed samples from acute and convalescent COVID-19. T cells, B-cell-depleted T cells, or PBMCs supplied cDNA or gDNA.

The germline V and J ends were trimmed by 0 bases and 1 base, with 12 bases remaining between them. Per the germline V gene, CDR1 is MNHNY and CDR2 is SVGAGI (reference sequence). The CDR3 is 16 amino acids. Under the authors' procedure: Estimates of nucleated cell counts were drawn from the amplification of reference gene primers. Data came from immunoSEQ multiplex PCR; TCRdb stores just in-frame clones and leaves some out. That table gives V, J and clone size, and the DNA gave D and trimming. The sample holds roughly 100,000 clones, more than 80% seen once. The clonotype was recovered from a woman between 55 and 75 years old with acute or convalescent COVID-19. V gene TRBV6-6 combines with J gene TRBJ1-1, with D perhaps TRBD1 (5 bases). The sequencing sample was made of peripheral blood. The CDR3 DNA reads TGTGCCAGCAGTTACTCAATACAGGTGGGGAACACTGAAGCTTTCTTT. Protein sequence: CASSYSIQVGNTEAFF.